These 28 T cell receptor beta chains were sequenced from one sample in a study of cytomegalovirus exposure and HLA in healthy donors. Sequencing was performed with immunoSEQ multiplex PCR; in TCRdb, only in-frame clones are kept and a portion is missing. The table lists tens of thousands of clones, roughly 90% of them singletons, with around 1.3% in the top ten. The material sequenced was PBMCs. The receptors shown here come from a woman younger than 35 in good health and CMV-seronegative.

The CDR3 coding sequence is TGTGCCAGCAGCCAAGCGGGAGCCAAAAACATTCAGTACTTC. Its translation is CASSQAGAKNIQYF. V is TRBV4-2 and J is TRBJ2-4; D gene unclear. Trimming stripped 1 base from V and 0 bases from J, with 4 bases between. CDR1 is LGHNA and CDR2 is YNFKEQ in the germline V gene. The CDR3 loop spans 14 amino acids.

The chain is built from TRBV4-1 and TRBJ1-2; TRBD1 agrees at 8 bases. This CDR3 contains 16 residues. J was trimmed by 4 bases and V by 1 base; bases with no gene match: 8. From germline, CDR1 is MGHRA and CDR2 YSYEKL. The CDR3 nucleotides are TGCGCCAGCAGCCAAGGGCAGGGGGCCGTGGGCTATGGCTACACCTTC. This codes for CASSQGQGAVGYGYTF.

J is TRBJ1-3 and V is TRBV7-9; TRBD1 aligns across 11 bases. This CDR3 has 17 amino acids. Germline assignment: CDR1 SEHNR and CDR2 FQNEAQ (reference sequence). V trimming: 5 bases; J trimming: 4 bases; junction bases outside the gene matches: 10. The CDR3 reads CASSEEGQGAGGNTIYF. For the CDR3, the DNA is TGTGCCAGCAGCGAAGAAGGACAGGGGGCGGGCGGAAACACCATATATTTT.

The rearrangement uses TRBV9 and TRBJ2-5, with a tentative D call TRBD2 (6 bases). V lost 4 bases and J lost 2, with 21 bases in between. The CDR3 is made up of 17 amino acids. CDR1 is SGDLS and CDR2 is YYNGEE in the germline V gene. CDR3 in DNA: TGTGCCAGCAGCCCATGGGGGGAGGCCAACACACAAGAGACCCAGTACTTC. Its protein is CASSPWGEANTQETQYF.

This clone turned up a few times. The chain uses TRBV11-2 and TRBJ2-7, with TRBD2 matching over 13 bases. This CDR3 comprises 15 residues. The J segment lost 2 bases and the V segment lost 5 bases, leaving 3 bases of the junction unmatched. Germline assignment: CDR1 SGHAT and CDR2 FQNNGV. The CDR3 DNA follows: TGTGCCAGCAGCGCCGGACTAGCGGGGGCCTACGAGCAGTACTTC. Translation: CASSAGLAGAYEQYF.

This clone was observed a few times. The chain has TRBV19 and TRBJ2-7; 8 bases agree with TRBD2. From germline, CDR1 is LNHDA and CDR2 SQIVND (reference sequence). V gave up 0 bases and J gave up 4 bases; unmatched junction bases: 5. The CDR3 loop spans 15 amino acids. Here the CDR3 reads CASSIDGRGGYEQYF. CDR3 DNA: TGTGCCAGTAGTATAGACGGCCGGGGGGGATACGAGCAGTACTTC.

The chain links TRBV30 to TRBJ2-2; D call uncertain. The V end lost 4 bases, the J end lost 5 bases, and 17 bases lay between the germline ends. CDR1 and CDR2 (germline): GTSNPN, SVGIG (reference sequence). The CDR3 has 15 residues. This chain's CDR3 is CAWNDPGYGTGELFF. The DNA of the CDR3 is TGTGCCTGGAATGACCCGGGTTATGGGACCGGGGAGCTGTTTTTT.

The rearrangement links TRBV7-2 to TRBJ2-3; 10 bases agree with TRBD2. The V and J ends lost 6 bases and 3 bases, in that order; junction bases with no gene match: 9. Germline V gives CDR1 SGHTA, CDR2 FQGNSA. The CDR3 consists of 16 residues. In nucleotides, the CDR3 is TGTGCCAGCAGGCCCGCTAGCGGGAGATCTACAGATACGCAGTATTTT. This gives the protein CASRPASGRSTDTQYF.

The chain uses TRBV2 and TRBJ1-2, with D possibly being TRBD1 (6 bases). Between the trimmed V and J ends, which lost 6 bases and 0 bases, there was a span of 17 bases. The CDR3 runs to 16 residues. Per germline, CDR1 SNHLY and CDR2 FYNNEI. The CDR3 DNA reads TGTGCCAGCAGCATCCTACAGGGCCGATCTAACTATGGCTACACCTTC. Translated, it gives CASSILQGRSNYGYTF.

This chain joins TRBV11-1 and TRBJ2-7; 11 bases match TRBD1. Germline trimming cut 2 bases from V and 6 bases from J; bases unmatched to any gene: 6. Germline V gene data show CDR1 as SGHAT and CDR2 as FQDESV (reference sequence). There are 15 residues in the CDR3. The CDR3 spells CASSLNRGTGGEQYF. Here the CDR3 DNA reads TGTGCCAGCAGCTTAAATCGTGGGACAGGGGGCGAGCAGTACTTC. The complete variable domain, with remaining parts taken from reference TRBV11-1 and TRBJ2-7, reads EAEVAQSPRYKITEKSQAVAFWCDPISGHATLYWYRQILGQGPELLVQFQDESVVDDSQLPKDRFSAERLKGVDSTLKIQPAELGDSAMYLCASSLNRGTGGEQYFGPGTRLTVT.

This clone was recorded a few times. CDR3 DNA: TGTGCCTGGATTTGGCAGGGGGCCCCCTATGGCTACACCTTC. It is translated as CAWIWQGAPYGYTF. The chain uses TRBV30 and TRBJ1-2; 8 bases line up with TRBD1. This CDR3 has 14 residues. The germline gives CDR1 GTSNPN, CDR2 SVGIG (reference sequence). The ends lost 4 bases at V and 4 bases at J; junction bases unmatched: 8.

This sequence joins TRBV7-2 and TRBJ2-7, with a possible D match to TRBD2 (6 bases). V was cut by 2 bases and J by 0 bases, with 11 bases left in between. The germline V gene has CDR1 SGHTA and CDR2 FQGNSA. This CDR3 comprises 15 residues. DNA for the CDR3: TGTGCCAGCAGCTTACGCGGGGAGAGCTCCTACGAGCAGTACTTC. This translates into CASSLRGESSYEQYF.

The J gene is TRBJ2-7, the V gene TRBV2, with 7 bases fitting TRBD1. J lost 4 bases, V lost 5 bases, and 5 bases had no gene match. The CDR3 is made up of 13 amino acids. Per the germline V gene, CDR1 is SNHLY and CDR2 is FYNNEI. CDR3 region: CASSFQGVYEQYF. As DNA, the CDR3 is TGTGCCAGCAGTTTCCAGGGGGTTTACGAGCAGTACTTC.

In its sample, this clone was seen once. The rearrangement joins TRBV5-1 to TRBJ2-3; D is possibly TRBD2 (7 bases). The CDR3 contains 18 residues. V lost 0 bases and J 4 bases, leaving 21 bases between the germline ends. CDR1 SGHRS and CDR2 YFSETQ come from the germline V gene. CDR3: CASSLAPQGAGSPDTQYF. As DNA, the CDR3 is TGCGCCAGCAGCTTGGCTCCACAGGGAGCGGGGTCGCCAGATACGCAGTATTTT.

The rearrangement links TRBV28 to TRBJ1-1; no clear D. CDR1 is MDHEN and CDR2 is SYDVKM in the germline V gene. V was shortened by 2 bases and J by 14 bases, with 12 bases between the two germline ends. The CDR3 spans 11 residues. The CDR3 here is CASSLRRGWFF. The CDR3 DNA reads as TGTGCCAGCAGTTTAAGACGGGGATGGTTCTTT.

The chain combines TRBV27 with TRBJ2-6; no firm D call. The CDR3 extends over 18 amino acids. V was cut by 4 bases and J by 0 bases, with 16 bases left in between. CDR1 is MNHEY, CDR2 SMNVEV, per germline (reference sequence). This CDR3 reads CASSSPGRLSSGANVLTF. The CDR3 nucleotides are TGTGCCAGCAGTTCTCCCGGCAGGCTGAGCTCTGGGGCCAACGTCCTGACTTTC.

The rearrangement uses TRBV4-1 and TRBJ2-1, with TRBD2 matching over 9 bases. The length of the CDR3 is 16 residues. Germline CDR1 reads MGHRA; CDR2 reads YSYEKL. With V trimmed by 4 bases and J by 7 bases, 11 bases remained unmatched. CDR3 bases: TGCGCCAGCAGCCCTCCGATAGCGGGAGTGGGTAATGAGCAGTTCTTC. This encodes CASSPPIAGVGNEQFF.

This chain uses TRBV6-1 with TRBJ2-7; 8 bases map to TRBD2. Germline V gene data show CDR1 as MNHNS and CDR2 as SASEGT. This CDR3 spans 21 amino acids. The V gene end was trimmed by 2 bases and the J gene end by 1 base; junction bases not matched to a gene: 22. CDR3 loop: CASSEILGPGGRAGASYEQYF. CDR3 DNA sequence: TGTGCCAGCAGTGAAATTCTGGGTCCGGGGGGCCGAGCGGGGGCGTCCTACGAGCAGTACTTC.

The chain recombines TRBV7-9 with TRBJ1-3; 7 bases map to TRBD1. This CDR3 is 18 amino acids long. Germline V gives CDR1 SEHNR, CDR2 FQNEAQ (reference sequence). The V and J ends lost 5 bases and 0 bases, in that order; junction bases with no gene match: 13. DNA of the CDR3: TGTGCCAGCAGCCCCGCCCCGGACAGGCTACCCTCTGGAAACACCATATATTTT. Translation: CASSPAPDRLPSGNTIYF.

The chain links TRBV4-1 to TRBJ1-1; unclear D gene. Trimming left V 0 bases short and J 6 bases short, with 14 bases between. CDR3 length: 15 amino acids. Germline V gives CDR1 MGHRA, CDR2 YSYEKL. The CDR3 is CASSQEPDTYAEAFF. In nucleotides, the CDR3 is TGCGCCAGCAGCCAAGAACCAGACACATATGCTGAAGCTTTCTTT.

This CDR3 is CASSPPATGRYTGELFF. In DNA form, the CDR3 reads TGTGCCAGCTCACCACCAGCGACAGGGAGGTACACCGGGGAGCTGTTTTTT. The chain joins TRBV18 to TRBJ2-2; TRBD1 might be the D (7 bases). The V and J ends lost 0 bases and 3 bases respectively, with 14 bases between them. The CDR3 sequence is 17 residues long. Germline-derived CDR1 and CDR2 are KGHSH and LQKENI.

The chain employs TRBV9 and TRBJ2-5, with D possibly TRBD1 on 6 matching bases. Germline lookup yields CDR1 SGDLS and CDR2 YYNGEE. V gave up 4 bases and J gave up 0 bases, with 22 bases separating them. CDR3 size: 18 residues. The chain's CDR3 is CASSLGTAKRGYQETQYF. CDR3 nucleotides: TGTGCCAGCAGCTTAGGCACGGCTAAGAGGGGGTACCAAGAGACCCAGTACTTC.

The CDR3 reads CASSLDRGGTEAFF. The CDR3 DNA sequence: TGTGCCAGCAGCTTGGACAGGGGGGGGACTGAAGCTTTCTTT. The V call is TRBV13, the J call TRBJ1-1; 10 bases align to TRBD1. Trimming removed 3 bases from V and 5 bases from J; junction bases left unmatched: 3. The CDR3 sequence is 14 residues long. The germline CDR1 and CDR2 sequences are PRHDT and FYEKMQ (reference sequence).

The V and J genes are TRBV7-2 and TRBJ2-5; 11 bases agree with TRBD2. Losses at the gene ends were 0 bases for V and 5 bases for J; bases not matched to a gene: 5. CDR1 is SGHTA and CDR2 is FQGNSA in the germline V gene. The CDR3 contains 16 residues. The chain's CDR3 is CASSLAASGGYETQYF. The CDR3, as DNA: TGTGCCAGCAGCTTAGCGGCTAGCGGGGGGTACGAGACCCAGTACTTC.

The sample holds one count of this clone. Relative to the germline gene, one junction end is altered; a read error may explain this. V gene TRBV4-1 combines with J gene TRBJ2-2, with D uncertain. This CDR3 contains 15 residues. Germline lookup yields CDR1 MGHRA and CDR2 YSYEKL. The CDR3 is CASSEELVFTGELFF. The CDR3 region has the DNA TGCGCCAGCAGCGAAGAGCTAGTATTCACCGGGGAGCTGTTTTTT.

The chain uses TRBV5-5 and TRBJ1-5; tentative D call: TRBD1 (6 bases). The V end was cut by 0 bases, the J end by 0 bases, with 10 bases between. Germline CDR1 SGHKS, CDR2 YYEKEE (reference sequence). The CDR3 is made up of 16 amino acids. The CDR3 is CASSLGGQISNQPQHF. The CDR3 bases are TGTGCCAGCAGCTTGGGGGGGCAGATTAGCAATCAGCCCCAGCATTTT.

The chain joins TRBV10-1 to TRBJ2-7; D possibly corresponds to TRBD1 (6 bases). V lost 4 bases and J 0 bases, leaving 13 bases between the germline ends. The CDR3 covers 15 residues. CDR1 WNHNN and CDR2 SYGVQD come from the germline V gene (reference sequence). The CDR3 nucleotides are TGCGCCAGCAGTGCTTCCAGGGGAAGCTCCTACGAGCAGTACTTC. It specifies CASSASRGSSYEQYF.

The count of this clone is one. The chain has TRBV29-1 and TRBJ2-6; D gene uncertain. The CDR3 extends over 11 amino acids. Germline assignment: CDR1 SQVTM and CDR2 ANQGSEA. CDR3 in amino acids: CSSSGANVLTF. The CDR3 DNA sequence: TGCAGTAGCTCTGGGGCCAACGTCCTGACTTTC.